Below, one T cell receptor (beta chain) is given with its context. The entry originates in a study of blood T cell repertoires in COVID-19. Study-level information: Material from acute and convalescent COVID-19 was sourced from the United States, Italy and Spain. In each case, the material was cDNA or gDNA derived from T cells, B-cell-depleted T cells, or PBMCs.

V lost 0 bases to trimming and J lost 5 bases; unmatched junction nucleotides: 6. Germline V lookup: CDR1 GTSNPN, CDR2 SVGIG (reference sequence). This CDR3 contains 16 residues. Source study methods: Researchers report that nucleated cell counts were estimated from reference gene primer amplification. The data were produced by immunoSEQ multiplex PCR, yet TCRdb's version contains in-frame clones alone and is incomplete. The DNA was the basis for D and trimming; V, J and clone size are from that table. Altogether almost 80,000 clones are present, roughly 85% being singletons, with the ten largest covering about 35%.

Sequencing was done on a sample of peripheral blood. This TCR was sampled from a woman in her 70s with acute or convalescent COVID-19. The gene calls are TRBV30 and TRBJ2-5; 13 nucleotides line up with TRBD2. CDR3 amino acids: CAWSVLAGGPGETQYF. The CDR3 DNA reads TGTGCCTGGAGTGTACTAGCGGGAGGGCCCGGGGAGACCCAGTACTTC.